Sequencing of this T cell receptor beta chain was carried out in a study of cytomegalovirus exposure and HLA in healthy donors. Study outcomes and limitations: Presence/absence analyses assumed roughly uniform sequencing depth across donors. In a later analysis, HLA-associated beta chains showed higher expansion and lower generation probabilities than comparable chains. Apart from CMV serostatus, no immune exposure information was available.

The PCR ran on 60 Vbeta and 13 Jbeta primers. Here immunoSEQ multiplex PCR was the method, and the copy in TCRdb shows in-frame clones only, minus some. The sample consists of around 90,000 clones, approximately 89% of them appearing once. While unrecorded immune exposures were likely, the donors were nominally healthy when sampled. Trimming took off 3 bases at V and 3 bases at J, with 16 bases between the two ends. This CDR3 region has 15 residues. The germline CDR1 and CDR2 sequences are SGHRS and YFSETQ. For this clone: Its antigen is currently unknown.

This receptor was taken from a man aged 25 to 40 in good health and CMV-seropositive. J is TRBJ2-7 and V is TRBV5-1; the D gene is possibly TRBD1 (5 bases). Sequences were obtained from PBMCs. The CDR3 is CASSWEKGRNYEQYF. CDR3 DNA sequence: TGCGCCAGCAGCTGGGAAAAGGGGCGTAACTACGAGCAGTACTTC.